The T cell receptor beta chain under discussion was sequenced for a study of blood T cell repertoires in COVID-19 (dated by TCRdb to 2020 to 2021). The study in broad terms: The collaborator samples originated in the United States, Italy and Spain and spanned the acute and convalescent phases of COVID-19. A de-identified subject ID, COVID-19 status, age in years and sex were almost always included in the sample metadata. The prospective study material was composed of cDNA or gDNA derived from T cells, B-cell-depleted T cells, or PBMCs. Samples were obtained from the ongoing ImmuneRACE study (first 160 participants) and from 950 to 1,500 subjects provided by 6 global collaborators. HLA class I and class II types, where available, came from metadata supplied by the sample provider rather than from assay-based typing. A freely available public database, intended as a resource for researchers studying the immune response to SARS-CoV-2, is where the repertoires were released. The dataset comprised deeply sampled blood TCRbeta repertoires from subjects exposed to, actively infected with, or recovered from COVID-19.

To note about this clone: The antigen it binds to is not known. No clone much larger than this one lies a single base away; base qualities are absent.

In Seattle, one collaborating source enrolled patients while the infection was active and tracked those patients longitudinally over the course of disease. Collaborating institutions collected whole blood in K2EDTA tubes following their own protocols. For TCRbeta analysis, collaborators shipped samples as frozen whole blood, isolated PBMCs, or DNA extracted from either of those sample types. Taken from the germline V gene, the CDR1 and CDR2 loops are MDHEN and SYDVKM. V loses 6 bases, J loses 0 bases, and the germline ends lie 18 bases apart. From the cysteine through the phenylalanine, the CDR3 covers 17 amino acids. Only CDR3 DNA is held: 51 bases, read in frame from base 1. The immunoSEQ Assay, a bias-controlled multiplex PCR, was used to amplify TCRbeta CDR3 regions from genomic DNA. As for how the authors treated the data: Nucleated cell counts per sample were estimated from amplification of reference gene primers within the assay. To quantify the absolute abundance of each unique TCRbeta CDR3 rearrangement, sequence reads were collapsed and filtered. For each sample, productive Simpson clonality was calculated as the square root of Simpson's diversity index over productive rearrangements. Drawn from immuneACCESS, this table holds only the in-frame rearrangements with V and J called that TCRdb kept. Clones are partly lost; checked studies trace under half to an unresolved V gene and leave the rest unexplained. V and J calls and clone size come straight from that table; D and trimming were deduced from the DNA. A total of roughly 180,000 clones appear in this sample, about three quarters of them only once. Together, the top ten hold approximately 10% of the sample.

Overall study results and their limits: The amount of clinical and demographic metadata varied by source and participant and was provided uncurated.

The V and J genes are TRBV28 and TRBJ2-1; there is no confident call for the D gene. The source is a woman over 75 with COVID-19, enrolled during active disease. Sequences were obtained from peripheral blood. The CDR3 region has the sequence CASSLPTLKSSYNEQFF. The sequenced DNA is TGTGCCAGCAGCCTACCTACCCTCAAGAGCTCCTACAATGAGCAGTTCTTC.